This T cell receptor beta chain comes out of a study of control samples from healthy donors and cancer patients. Sequencing was performed with immunoSEQ multiplex PCR; in TCRdb, only in-frame clones are kept and a portion is missing. This table has about 120,000 clones, about 87% appearing once. The CDR3 is made up of 11 amino acids. Between the trimmed V and J ends, which lost 8 bases and 8 bases, there was a span of 12 bases. Germline loops: CDR1 MDHEN, CDR2 SYDVKM. The sequenced material came from blood. The receptor was derived from a man between 35 and 55 years old in good health. V is TRBV28 and J is TRBJ1-2; D uncertain. Here the CDR3 DNA reads TGTGCCAGCCAGGTAGTAGGCGGCTACACCTTC. Protein sequence: CASQVVGGYTF.